This entry features one T cell receptor beta chain sequence. No antigen is known for it. The germline V gene (reference sequence) provides CDR1 DFQATT and CDR2 SNEGSKA. There are 16 amino acids in the CDR3, from cysteine to phenylalanine inclusive. No DNA sequence was recorded. This record belongs to a study of monozygotic twins with inflammatory bowel disease (dated by TCRdb to about 2019). Context from the whole study: A total of some 30 monozygotic twin pairs were included in the full study, comprising nine German pairs (four IBD-concordant, five IBD-discordant) and 19 IBD-discordant Danish pairs. The search for disease-associated traits relied mainly on comparing IBD patients with their genetically identical healthy co-twins within discordant pairs. Each individual had, on average, about 151 000 unique TCRalpha sequences and 181 000 unique TCRbeta sequences available for analysis. Broader findings and caveats from the paper: Differing immunosuppressive treatments among patients may have added background noise and inter-individual variability to the repertoires. Compared with healthy twins, IBD patients had fewer clonotypes in common with other individuals, a difference most pronounced in patients showing signs of disease activity. Repertoire similarity did not differ between concordant and discordant twins, which could be due to limited statistical power. Distinction between different T cell subtypes could not be achieved in the analysis. The results gave no support for a single strong signal or clonotype linked to IBD. IBD patients had lower TCRbeta repertoire diversity, measured by the inverse Simpson index, than their healthy co-twins.

The library was prepared using 5' RACE. The input for every TCR library was around 3,800 ng of total RNA. For each sample, cDNA synthesis was carried out in eight separate reactions using SMARTScribe reverse transcriptase. Unique molecular identifiers containing a 6-nucleotide sample barcode were introduced through template switching during cDNA synthesis. TCRalpha and TCRbeta cDNA was amplified by two nested PCRs of approximately 17 and 9 cycles, with bead purification after each PCR. Before amplification, cDNA was treated with uracil DNA-glycosylase and purified using the QIAquick PCR purification kit. In the second PCR, Illumina TruSeq-compatible adapters and sample-specific barcodes were added. Library quality and concentration were checked on TapeStation and Qubit, and libraries were pooled at approximately 4.7 ng each. Sequencing of the pooled libraries was done on an Illumina HiSeq2500 single-index Rapid Run using custom sequencing primers and 2 x 100 bp reads. The paper's data handling went like this. MiGEC version 1.2.6 was used for UMI-based consensus assembly, which corrected PCR and sequencing errors. MiXCR version 2.1.1 was used for V(D)J alignment, clonotype assembly and CDR3 extraction. To normalise gene usage, clonotype sharing and MAIT/NKT TCR abundance, the analysis used the top 1000, 10 000 and 20 000 clonotypes per sample. Diversity was computed as the inverse Simpson index with the vegan R package after downsampling to 27 000 UMIs. Paired Mann-Whitney U tests on discordant twin pairs were used, with Benjamini-Hochberg multiple-testing correction. TCRdb reprocessed the reads and provides one entry for every CDR3 protein sequence; no DNA is given. What appears here as the V and J calls and clone size reflects TCRdb's work, not the paper's. The data table for this sample lists roughly 100,000 distinct CDR3 sequences. The top ten clonotypes cover about 2% of the sample.

An approximately 2.6 ml peripheral blood sample was drawn into PAXgene tubes per donor and stored at -80°C. Without any T cell sorting, total RNA was extracted from whole blood using the PAXgene blood miRNA kit on an automated QIAcube. Peripheral blood from monozygotic twin pairs concordant or discordant for inflammatory bowel disease was subjected to deep TCRalpha and TCRbeta repertoire profiling with unique molecular barcoding. Smoking habits were recorded for all twin pairs, and each individual was classified as a current, former or never smoker. The sequence joins TRBV20-1 to TRBJ2-2; the TRBD2 assignment by TCRdb is unverifiable without DNA. Sequenced sample: blood. The TCR was taken from a human donor with ulcerative colitis or Crohn's disease, or a healthy co-twin of an affected twin (not recorded which). The CDR3 region has the sequence CSARGLAGDITGELFF.